This T cell receptor beta chain was retrieved from a study of cytomegalovirus exposure and HLA in healthy donors. Findings and limits, study-wide: Several V segments, TRBV6-2 and TRBV6-3 among them, could not be told apart and were dropped.

CDR1 MGHRA and CDR2 YSYEKL come from the germline V gene. Trimming took 5 bases from V and 0 from J, leaving 14 bases between them. There are 16 residues in the CDR3. The PCR contained 60 Vbeta and 13 Jbeta primers. In the original workflow: It was a later analysis that counted tens of millions of unique TCR beta chains, of which roughly 10 million were shared. This table comes from immunoSEQ multiplex PCR, and its TCRdb copy is limited to in-frame clones, with some not included. The V and J calls and clone size come from that table; D and trimming were worked out from the DNA. The sample consists of around 91,000 clones, around 86% of them appearing once. In the case of this clone: Antigen: not known.

The sequence was obtained from a young man in good health and CMV-seropositive. The chain carries TRBV4-1 and TRBJ1-5; D is possibly TRBD1 (6 bases). The specimen sequenced was PBMCs. Written as DNA, the CDR3 is TGCGCCAGCAGCAAAAGACAGGACCCTAGCAATCAGCCCCAGCATTTT. Translating it yields CASSKRQDPSNQPQHF.